This TCR beta chain was sequenced in a study of blood T cell repertoires in COVID-19. Here immunoSEQ multiplex PCR was the method, and the copy in TCRdb shows in-frame clones only, minus some. The repertoire includes about 260,000 clones, approximately 90% of them detected once, and roughly 3.6% sits in the top ten. Germline CDR1 is LGHNA and CDR2 is YNFKEQ. V lost 4 bases, J lost 2 bases, and 19 bases lay in between. The CDR3 runs 17 residues. This rearrangement joins TRBV4-2 to TRBJ2-3, with a tentative D call TRBD2 (7 bases). Sequenced sample: peripheral blood. The sequence derives from a woman aged 40 to 55 with acute or convalescent COVID-19. This CDR3 reads CASSRGLGGHYTDTQYF. CDR3 in DNA: TGTGCCAGCAGCCGAGGCCTGGGGGGGCACTACACAGATACGCAGTATTTT.